This note documents a single TCR beta chain sequence. Its antigen remains unidentified. Primers: 60 Vbeta forward and 13 Jbeta reverse. Per the study methods: Unique TCR beta chains totaled some 88 million in a later count, with some 10 million of them shared. Libraries were prepared by immunoSEQ multiplex PCR; TCRdb keeps only in-frame clonotypes and omits some of them. V, J and clone size are those of that table, while D and trimming were read from the DNA. The sample includes over 150,000 clones, around 79% of them seen just once. Germline assignment: CDR1 SGHRS and CDR2 YFSETQ. The germline V and J ends were trimmed by 0 bases and 6 bases, with 7 bases remaining between them. The CDR3 sequence is 12 residues long. The sample belongs to a study of cytomegalovirus exposure and HLA in healthy donors. Study results and caveats: The likely explanation for a cluster of highly shared sequence variants was sequencing artifact.

The genes are TRBV5-1 and TRBJ2-7; D call uncertain. Sequenced material: PBMCs. The sequence derives from a man aged 18 to 30 in good health and CMV-seronegative. The CDR3 DNA reads as TGCGCCAGCAGCTTGGATGAGCTCGAGCAGTACTTC. Residues: CASSLDELEQYF.